This T cell receptor (beta chain) derives from a study of T cells in Graves' hyperthyroidism and ophthalmopathy. Looking at the study overall: Peripheral blood sampling occurred at initial diagnosis, before any treatment. Whole-study findings and limits: Ophthalmopathy was predicted by the model a median of 6.5 months ahead of onset. Blood also contained most expanded thyroid clonotypes above 0.001.

On this clonotype itself: As yet, its antigen is unknown.

Amplification of TCR beta CDR3 regions used RNA as the template. First-round RT-PCR targeting the TCR CDR3 was performed with the HTBI primer set. TCRdb passed the multiplex PCR reads through MiXCR, listing each CDR3 protein once. Here the sample spans around 690,000 distinct CDR3 sequences, 17% being singletons. With 0 bases removed from V and 2 bases from J, the gap between germline ends came to 7 bases. Per the germline V gene, CDR1 is MGHRA and CDR2 is YSYEKL. This CDR3 comprises 14 residues. This TCR came from a man in his fifties with Graves' hyperthyroidism. The chain links TRBV4-1 to TRBJ2-5; D gene unclear. Sequencing was done on a sample of blood. This CDR3 is CASSQDDFQETQYF. The CDR3 DNA is TGCGCCAGCAGCCAAGATGACTTTCAAGAGACCCAGTACTTC.